This entry features one T cell receptor beta chain sequence. Antigen specificity is unknown. Sequencing used immunoSEQ multiplex PCR; TCRdb keeps in-frame clones, though not all of them. The table lists some 65,000 clones, roughly 96% of them singletons. The data were taken from a study of cytomegalovirus exposure and HLA in healthy donors. Findings and limits, study-wide: The study recorded over 150 TCR beta chains that were cytomegalovirus-associated. Cytomegalovirus status was reportedly diagnosed by the classifier with high sensitivity and specificity.

CDR1 is MNHNS and CDR2 is SASEGT in the germline V gene. V was trimmed by 5 bases and J by 4 bases, leaving 15 bases between them. The CDR3 totals 15 residues. Sequencing was carried out using PBMCs. This receptor was taken from a man between 18 and 29 years old in good health and CMV-seronegative. The chain carries TRBV6-1 and TRBJ2-1; maybe TRBD1 (5 bases). The CDR3 is CASSLVRAEYNEQFF. CDR3 nucleotides: TGTGCCAGCAGTCTGGTCAGGGCAGAGTACAATGAGCAGTTCTTC.